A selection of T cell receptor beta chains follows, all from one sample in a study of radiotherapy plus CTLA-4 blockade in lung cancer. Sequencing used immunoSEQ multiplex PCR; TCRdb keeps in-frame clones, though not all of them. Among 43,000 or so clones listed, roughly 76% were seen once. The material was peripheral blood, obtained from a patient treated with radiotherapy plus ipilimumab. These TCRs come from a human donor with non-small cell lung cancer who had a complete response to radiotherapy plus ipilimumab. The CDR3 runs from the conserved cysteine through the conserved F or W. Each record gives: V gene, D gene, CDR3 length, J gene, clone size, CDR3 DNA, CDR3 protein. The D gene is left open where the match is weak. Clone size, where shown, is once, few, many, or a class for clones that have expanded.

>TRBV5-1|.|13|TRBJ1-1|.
TGCGCCAGCAGCTATAACGACAGTCCTGAAGCTTTCTTT
CASSYNDSPEAFF
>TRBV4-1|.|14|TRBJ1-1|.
TGCGCCAGCAGCCAAGAGGGGCGGTACACTGAAGCTTTCTTT
CASSQEGRYTEAFF
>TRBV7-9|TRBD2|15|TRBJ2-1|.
TGTGCCAGCAGCTTAGTTAGCGGGACAACCAATGAGCAGTTCTTC
CASSLVSGTTNEQFF
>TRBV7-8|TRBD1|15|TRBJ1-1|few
TGTGCCAGCAGCCCTAACAGGGGAGTGAACACTGAAGCTTTCTTT
CASSPNRGVNTEAFF
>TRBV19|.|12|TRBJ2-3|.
TGTGCCAGTAGTATACCTCCAGATACGCAGTATTTT
CASSIPPDTQYF
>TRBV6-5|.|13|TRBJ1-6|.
TGTGCCAGCAGTGCGACAGATAATTCACCCCTCCACTTT
CASSATDNSPLHF
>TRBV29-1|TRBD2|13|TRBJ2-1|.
TGCAGCGTTGCGGGGGGAGCATACAATGAGCAGTTCTTC
CSVAGGAYNEQFF
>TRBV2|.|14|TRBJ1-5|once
TGTGCCAGCAGAGGCCGGGACAACGGCCCGCCCCAGCATTTT
CASRGRDNGPPQHF
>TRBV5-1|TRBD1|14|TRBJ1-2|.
TGCGCCAGCAGCTTGGTGGGACAGGGGACTGGCTACACCTTC
CASSLVGQGTGYTF
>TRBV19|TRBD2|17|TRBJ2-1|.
TGTGCCAGTAGTATAGCCACACTAGCGGGAGGCCGGAATGAGCAGTTCTTC
CASSIATLAGGRNEQFF
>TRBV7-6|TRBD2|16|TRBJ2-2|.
TGTGCCAGCAGCTGGACTAGCGGGGGGGCTGGCGGGGAGCTGTTTTTT
CASSWTSGGAGGELFF
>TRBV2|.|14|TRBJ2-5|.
TGTGCCAGCAGAGATGGGAGGCCTCAAGAGACCCAGTACTTC
CASRDGRPQETQYF
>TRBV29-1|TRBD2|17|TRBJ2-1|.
TGCAGCTCCCTCGGTCGACTAGCGGGGGGCCCGAGGGATGAGCAGTTCTTC
CSSLGRLAGGPRDEQFF
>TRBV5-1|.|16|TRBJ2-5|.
TGCGCCAGCAGCCGTTCCAGGACACCAACCCAAGAGACCCAGTACTTC
CASSRSRTPTQETQYF
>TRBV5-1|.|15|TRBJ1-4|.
TGCGCCAGCAGCTCCCATACAGGGCTAAGGGAAAAACTGTTTTTT
CASSSHTGLREKLFF
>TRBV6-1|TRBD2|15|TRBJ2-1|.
TGTGCCAGCAAGGGACAAGCGGGAGTACTTAATGAGCAGTTCTTC
CASKGQAGVLNEQFF
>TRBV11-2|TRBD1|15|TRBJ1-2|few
TGTGCCAGCAGCTCCCCTAAGGGGACAGGGGCTGGCTACACCTTC
CASSSPKGTGAGYTF
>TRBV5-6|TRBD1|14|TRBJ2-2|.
TGTGCCAGCACAACAGGGGGTGTTCCCGGGGAGCTGTTTTTT
CASTTGGVPGELFF
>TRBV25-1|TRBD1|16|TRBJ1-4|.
TGTGCCAGCAGTGACCCCCAAAGGACAGGCAATGAAAAACTGTTTTTT
CASSDPQRTGNEKLFF
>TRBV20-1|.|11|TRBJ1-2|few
TGCAGTGTCGGCAGGGTGGTGGGCTACACCTTC
CSVGRVVGYTF
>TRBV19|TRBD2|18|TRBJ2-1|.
TGTGCCAGTACCCCAGGCCTAGCGGGAGGATTGATCCACAATGAGCAGTTCTTC
CASTPGLAGGLIHNEQFF
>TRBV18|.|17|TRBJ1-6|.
TGTGCCAGCTCACCGCCGGGGAGTGGCTCCTATAATTCACCCCTCCACTTT
CASSPPGSGSYNSPLHF
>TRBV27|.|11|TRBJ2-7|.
TGTGCCAGCAGACTACGGGGAGAGCAGTACTTC
CASRLRGEQYF
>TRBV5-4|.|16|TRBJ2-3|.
TGTGCCAGCAGCTTGCGGACGGGACTCAACATAGGCACGCAGTATTTT
CASSLRTGLNIGTQYF
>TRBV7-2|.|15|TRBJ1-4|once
TGTGCCAGCAGCTTAACCGGGTTGCCAAATGAAAAACTGTTTTTT
CASSLTGLPNEKLFF
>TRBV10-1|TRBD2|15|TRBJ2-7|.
TGCGCCAGCAGCGCGGGACTAGCGGGAATGGACGAGCAGTACTTC
CASSAGLAGMDEQYF
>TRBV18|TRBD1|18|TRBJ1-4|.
TGTGCCAGCTCACCCATCACCGGGACAGGGGGCGAAGGTGAAAAACTGTTTTTT
CASSPITGTGGEGEKLFF
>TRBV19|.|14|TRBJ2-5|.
TGTGCCAGTAGCGGGGGTCCTCTTCAAGAGACCCAGTACTTC
CASSGGPLQETQYF
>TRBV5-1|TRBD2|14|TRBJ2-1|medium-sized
TGCGCCAGCAGCTTGGGCGGGGGCTACAATGAGCAGTTCTTC
CASSLGGGYNEQFF
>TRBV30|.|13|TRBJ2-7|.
TGTGCCTGGAGTTGGATGCGGGGCTACGAGCAGTACTTC
CAWSWMRGYEQYF
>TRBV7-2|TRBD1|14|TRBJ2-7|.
TGTGCCAGCAGCCTGGACAGGGGAAACTACGAGCAGTACTTC
CASSLDRGNYEQYF
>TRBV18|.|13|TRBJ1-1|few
TGTGCCAGCTCACAACCGACAGGATCTGAAGCTTTCTTT
CASSQPTGSEAFF
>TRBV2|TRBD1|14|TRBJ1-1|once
TGTGCCAGCGGAAAGGGACAGGGGGCCACTGAAGCTTTCTTT
CASGKGQGATEAFF
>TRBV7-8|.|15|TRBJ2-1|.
TGTGCCAGCAGCTTGGGGCCAGCGCGGTACAATGAGCAGTTCTTC
CASSLGPARYNEQFF
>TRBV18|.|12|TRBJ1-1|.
TGTGCCAGCTCACCTACACCGCCGGGGACTTTCTTT
CASSPTPPGTFF
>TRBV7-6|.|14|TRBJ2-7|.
TGTGCCAGCAGCGGTCTCCGGAGCTCCTACGAGCAGTACTTC
CASSGLRSSYEQYF
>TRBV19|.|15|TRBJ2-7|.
TGTGCCAGTAGTCTACGACAGGAGTGGTACTACGAGCAGTACTTC
CASSLRQEWYYEQYF